The present TCR beta chain was sequenced within a study of T cell responses to AZD1222 COVID-19 vaccine. The table came from immunoSEQ multiplex PCR; TCRdb's copy has only in-frame clones and leaves some out. The profile covers about 150,000 clones, with around 90% appearing a single time and less than 6.5% taken by the ten largest. Study-wide points: It was only after the peak T cell response that any repertoires were sampled.

The V end lost 4 bases, the J end lost 10 bases, and 11 bases lay between the germline ends. This CDR3 contains 13 residues. Germline CDR1 MDHEN, CDR2 SYDVKM. Notes on this clone: Antigen unknown.

The sequencing used peripheral blood, collected 28 days after the second AZD1222 dose. V usage is TRBV28 and J usage is TRBJ1-6; D is undetermined. The TCR sequence derives from an adult who received the AZD1222 COVID-19 vaccine. The CDR3 DNA reads as TGTGCCAGCAGTTCTGACCTGGGGTCACCCCTCCACTTT. Translated: CASSSDLGSPLHF. Filled out from reference TRBV28 and TRBJ1-6, the complete variable domain reads DVKVTQSSRYLVKRTGEKVFLECVQDMDHENMFWYRQDPGLGLRLIYFSYDVKMKEKGDIPEGYSVSREKKERFSLILESASTNQTSMYLCASSSDLGSPLHFGNGTRLTVT.